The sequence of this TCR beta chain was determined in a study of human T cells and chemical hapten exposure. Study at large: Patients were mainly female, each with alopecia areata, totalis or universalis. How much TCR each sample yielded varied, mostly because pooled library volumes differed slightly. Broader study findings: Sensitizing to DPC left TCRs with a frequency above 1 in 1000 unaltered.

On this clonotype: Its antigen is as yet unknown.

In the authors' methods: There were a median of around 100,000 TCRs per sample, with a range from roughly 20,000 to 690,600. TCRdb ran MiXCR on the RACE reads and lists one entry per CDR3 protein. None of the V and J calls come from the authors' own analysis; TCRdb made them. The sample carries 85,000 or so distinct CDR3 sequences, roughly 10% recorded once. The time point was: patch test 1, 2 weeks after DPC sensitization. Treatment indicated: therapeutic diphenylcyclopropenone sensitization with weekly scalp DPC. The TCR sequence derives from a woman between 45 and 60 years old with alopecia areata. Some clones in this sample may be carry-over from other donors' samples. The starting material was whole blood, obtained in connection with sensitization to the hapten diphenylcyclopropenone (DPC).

The CDR3 reads CASSFRGLSSYEQYF. The DNA of the CDR3 is TGTGCCAGCAGTTTCCGGGGTCTCTCGTCCTACGAGCAGTACTTC. The J gene is TRBJ2-7, the V gene TRBV28, with a tentative D call TRBD2 (5 bases). Trimming took off 3 bases at V and 1 base at J, with 13 bases between the two ends. CDR1 MDHEN and CDR2 SYDVKM come from the germline V gene. The CDR3 has 15 residues.